Included here is one TCR beta chain sequence, with context. Antigen specificity is unknown. Germline-derived CDR1 and CDR2 are GTSNPN and SVGIG (reference sequence). The CDR3 covers 12 residues. The V end was cut by 5 bases, the J end by 1 base, with 8 bases between. These data come from a study of Graves' ophthalmopathy and Graves' hyperthyroidism. As for the study in general: Stable hyperthyroidism meant no progression to ophthalmopathy within 18 months of follow-up.

Amplified TCR beta CDR3 regions were obtained using RNA transcripts as template. An opening RT-PCR round employed HTBI primers and preceded a second-round multiplex PCR. TCRdb fed the multiplex PCR reads into MiXCR, producing one record per CDR3 protein. The sample shows about 550,000 distinct CDR3 sequences, 35% to 40% of them seen only once. Findings and limits, study-wide: The majority of expanded thyroid clonotypes above 0.001 frequency also occurred in blood. Progression of ophthalmopathy was predicted by the model with about 67% sensitivity and under 75% specificity.

The chain recombines TRBV30 with TRBJ2-5; D is possibly TRBD1 (5 bases). Input material: peripheral blood or thyroid tissue (not recorded which). The sequence came from an adult man with Graves' hyperthyroidism. The CDR3 loop is CAWLDTQETQYF. In DNA form, the CDR3 reads TGTGCCTGGTTGGACACCCAAGAGACCCAGTACTTC.